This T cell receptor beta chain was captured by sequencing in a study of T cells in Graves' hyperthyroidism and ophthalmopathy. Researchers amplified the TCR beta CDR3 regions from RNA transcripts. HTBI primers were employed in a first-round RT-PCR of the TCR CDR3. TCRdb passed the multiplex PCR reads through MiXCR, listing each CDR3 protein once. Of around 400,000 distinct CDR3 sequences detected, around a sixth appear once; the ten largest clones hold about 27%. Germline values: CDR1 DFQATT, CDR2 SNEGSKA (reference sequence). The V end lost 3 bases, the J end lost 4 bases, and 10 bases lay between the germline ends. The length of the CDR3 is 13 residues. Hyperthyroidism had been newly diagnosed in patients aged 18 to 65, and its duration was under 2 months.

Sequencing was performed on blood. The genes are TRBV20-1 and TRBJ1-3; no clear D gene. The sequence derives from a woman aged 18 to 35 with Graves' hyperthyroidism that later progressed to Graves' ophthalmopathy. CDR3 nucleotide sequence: TGCAGTGCTAGTCGCCGCCAGGGAAACACCATATATTTT. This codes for CSASRRQGNTIYF.